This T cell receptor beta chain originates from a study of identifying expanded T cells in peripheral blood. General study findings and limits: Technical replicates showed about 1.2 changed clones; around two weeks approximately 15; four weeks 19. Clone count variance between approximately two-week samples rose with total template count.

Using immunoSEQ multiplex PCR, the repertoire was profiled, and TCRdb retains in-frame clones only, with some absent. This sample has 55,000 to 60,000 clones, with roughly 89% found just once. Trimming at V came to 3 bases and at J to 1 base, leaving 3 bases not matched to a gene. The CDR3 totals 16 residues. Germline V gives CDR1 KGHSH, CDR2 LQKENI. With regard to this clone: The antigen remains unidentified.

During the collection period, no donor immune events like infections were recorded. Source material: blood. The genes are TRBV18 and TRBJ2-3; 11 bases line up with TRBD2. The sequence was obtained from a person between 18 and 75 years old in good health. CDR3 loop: CASSPTSGGRTDTQYF. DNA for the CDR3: TGTGCCAGCTCACCTACTAGCGGGGGACGCACAGATACGCAGTATTTT.